The 19 T cell receptor beta chains listed next were all sequenced from one sample in a study of cytomegalovirus exposure and HLA in healthy donors. Primers for the PCR totalled 60 Vbeta and 13 Jbeta. Produced via immunoSEQ multiplex PCR; TCRdb's table is partial and in-frame only. The sample carries 200,000 to 250,000 clones, roughly 70% recorded once. The sample was PBMCs. The receptor source for this set is a woman aged 30 to 39 in good health and CMV-seronegative.

J is TRBJ2-1 and V is TRBV10-1; weak D call: TRBD2 (6 bases). This CDR3 spans 14 amino acids. Germline V CDR1 and CDR2: WNHNN, SYGVQD (reference sequence). Trimming left V 6 bases short and J 8 bases short, with 17 bases between. The DNA of the CDR3 is TGCGCCAGCAGCGACACGTCGCCGGGGGATGAGCAGTTCTTC. It is translated as CASSDTSPGDEQFF.

The sample holds one count of this clone. The chain links TRBV6-1 to TRBJ2-5; perhaps TRBD2 as D (5 bases). This CDR3 region has 14 residues. In germline, CDR1 is MNHNS, CDR2 SASEGT. Between the trimmed V and J ends, which lost 6 bases and 5 bases, there was a span of 16 bases. The CDR3 nucleotides read TGTGCCAGCAGCCGCCGGGATCCTGGGGAGACCCAGTACTTC. It specifies CASSRRDPGETQYF.

The chain employs TRBV5-1 and TRBJ2-1; D possibly corresponds to TRBD1 (5 bases). The germline gives CDR1 SGHRS, CDR2 YFSETQ. The CDR3 consists of 13 residues. Trimming shortened V by 0 bases and J by 8 bases, and 9 bases separated the two germline ends. CDR3 DNA: TGCGCCAGCAGCTTGGACAGGTTGCATGAGCAGTTCTTC. As protein: CASSLDRLHEQFF.

The chain employs TRBV30 and TRBJ1-2; D gene unclear. In germline, CDR1 is GTSNPN, CDR2 SVGIG (reference sequence). The CDR3 has 14 amino acids. V shed 3 bases and J shed 6 bases, with 17 bases lying between them. This chain's CDR3 is CAWSTRLDSNGYTF. CDR3 DNA sequence: TGTGCCTGGAGCACAAGACTCGACTCCAATGGCTACACCTTC.

This chain links TRBV5-6 with TRBJ1-1, with a possible D match to TRBD1 (5 bases). CDR3 size: 18 residues. Per germline, CDR1 SGHDT and CDR2 YYEEEE. Trimming stripped 0 bases from V and 1 base from J, with 19 bases between. This chain's CDR3 is CASSLGWEGPTENTEAFF. The CDR3 DNA is TGTGCCAGCAGCTTGGGGTGGGAGGGGCCGACTGAGAACACTGAAGCTTTCTTT.

The chain recombines TRBV5-1 with TRBJ2-3, with 10 bases aligning to TRBD2. The CDR3 is made up of 17 amino acids. Trimming took 2 bases from V and 4 from J; bases not matched to a gene: 10. Germline V gives CDR1 SGHRS, CDR2 YFSETQ. The CDR3 sequence: CASSFRLAGEGSDTQYF. For the CDR3, the DNA is TGCGCCAGCAGCTTCAGGCTAGCGGGAGAAGGGTCAGATACGCAGTATTTT.

The J gene is TRBJ2-3, the V gene TRBV6-1; D unresolved. The CDR3 covers 15 residues. With 6 bases removed from V and 5 bases from J, the gap between germline ends came to 18 bases. Germline-derived CDR1 and CDR2 are MNHNS and SASEGT. CDR3 nucleotides: TGTGCCAGCAGCTTTAAACTCTCCCCCGGAGATACGCAGTATTTT. Translated: CASSFKLSPGDTQYF.

This sequence joins TRBV7-9 and TRBJ2-1, with 9 bases identical to TRBD2. The CDR3 consists of 19 residues. The V gene end was trimmed by 2 bases and the J gene end by 8 bases; junction bases not matched to a gene: 19. CDR1 SEHNR and CDR2 FQNEAQ come from the germline V gene (reference sequence). The CDR3 DNA is TGTGCCAGCAGCTTACGGTCTTCCTTAGCTAGCGGGAATTGGGATGAGCAGTTCTTC. Protein product: CASSLRSSLASGNWDEQFF.

This chain joins TRBV10-3 and TRBJ1-4; D may be TRBD1 (5 bases). Trimming pared 6 bases from V and 6 bases from J, leaving 14 bases between. The germline V gene encodes CDR1 ENHRY and CDR2 SYGVKD. CDR3 length equals 14 residues. The DNA of the CDR3 is TGTGCCATCAGCGCCGACAGAAGGGATGAAAAACTGTTTTTT. It is translated as CAISADRRDEKLFF.

As for this clone: Distinct nucleotide sequences in the sample also encode this CDR3. CDR3 sequence: CASSLQGLGYTF. In DNA, the CDR3 is TGTGCCAGCAGCTTACAGGGCCTTGGCTACACCTTC. The genes are TRBV7-2 and TRBJ1-2; D possibly corresponds to TRBD1 (5 bases). From germline, CDR1 is SGHTA and CDR2 FQGNSA. The CDR3 runs to 12 residues. Deletions cut 2 bases from V and 7 bases from J, with 8 bases between. Variable domain in full (rest from reference TRBV7-2 and TRBJ1-2): GAGVSQSPSNKVTEKGKDVELRCDPISGHTALYWYRQSLGQGLEFLIYFQGNSAPDKSGLPSDRFSAERTGGSVSTLTIQRTQQEDSAVYLCASSLQGLGYTFGSGTRLTVV.

This clone was counted once. V and J are TRBV9 and TRBJ2-2; D is ambiguous. The germline CDR1 and CDR2 sequences are SGDLS and YYNGEE. CDR3 length: 16 amino acids. The ends were cut back, 0 bases at V and 0 bases at J, with 9 bases in the middle. The CDR3 sequence is CASSVGSSANTGELFF. In DNA form, the CDR3 reads TGTGCCAGCAGCGTAGGGTCGAGTGCGAACACCGGGGAGCTGTTTTTT.

This sequence joins TRBV7-2 and TRBJ2-1; unclear D gene. V gave up 6 bases and J gave up 6 bases, with 9 bases separating them. Germline V gene data show CDR1 as SGHTA and CDR2 as FQGNSA. The CDR3 is made up of 12 amino acids. The CDR3 spells CASRGPGNEQFF. As DNA, the CDR3 is TGTGCCAGCAGGGGTCCGGGCAATGAGCAGTTCTTC.

This chain joins TRBV11-3 and TRBJ1-1; no firm D call. The CDR3 is 13 amino acids. The germline V and J ends were trimmed by 3 bases and 10 bases, with 15 bases remaining between them. The V gene's germline CDR1 is SGHNT and CDR2 YENEEA. CDR3 protein: CASSFRHTPGAFF. DNA of the CDR3: TGTGCCAGCAGCTTTCGACACACCCCAGGAGCTTTCTTT.

The rearrangement uses TRBV19 and TRBJ1-2, with TRBD1 as a possible D gene (5 bases). The CDR3 covers 13 residues. The V end lost 5 bases, the J end lost 8 bases, and 15 bases lay between the germline ends. Germline V CDR1 and CDR2: LNHDA, SQIVND (reference sequence). The CDR3 DNA reads TGTGCCAGTAGTCTTTCGGGGGTCGGAGGCTACACCTTC. Translated, it gives CASSLSGVGGYTF.

This chain uses TRBV5-4 with TRBJ2-1; 7 nucleotides line up with TRBD2. Unmatched junction bases numbered 5, after V lost 1 base and J lost 7 bases. The germline gives CDR1 SGHNT, CDR2 YYREEE (reference sequence). This CDR3 contains 14 residues. CDR3 region: CASSLSGGMNEQFF. CDR3 in DNA: TGTGCCAGCAGCTTGTCCGGGGGGATGAATGAGCAGTTCTTC.

This clone turned up a few times. The chain uses TRBV5-1 and TRBJ1-2, with a weak D call TRBD1 (5 bases). CDR1 is SGHRS, CDR2 YFSETQ, per germline. V dropped 1 base and J dropped 7 bases, with 17 bases sitting between them. The CDR3 extends over 15 amino acids. The CDR3 sequence is CASSLWQGEGPGYTF. The CDR3 DNA sequence: TGCGCCAGCAGCTTGTGGCAGGGCGAAGGTCCTGGCTACACCTTC.

The gene calls are TRBV11-3 and TRBJ2-7; D gene ambiguous. Germline assignment: CDR1 SGHNT and CDR2 YENEEA. V was trimmed by 5 bases and J by 0 bases, leaving 8 bases between them. The CDR3 has 13 residues. The CDR3 DNA reads TGTGCCAGCAGCACCATTAGCTCCTACGAGCAGTACTTC. Its translation is CASSTISSYEQYF.

This rearrangement joins TRBV27 to TRBJ1-2; no definite D call. V was cut by 5 bases and J by 0 bases, with 10 bases left in between. This CDR3 has 14 residues. CDR1 is MNHEY, CDR2 SMNVEV, per germline (reference sequence). DNA for the CDR3: TGTGCCAGCAGTCCTTGGGCACCTAACTATGGCTACACCTTC. It specifies CASSPWAPNYGYTF.

The CDR3: CASSLGDWEPQHF. The DNA for the CDR3 is TGTGCCAGCAGCTTAGGGGATTGGGAGCCCCAGCATTTT. The chain carries TRBV5-8 and TRBJ1-5, with D tentatively TRBD1 (5 bases). The CDR3 is 13 amino acids. From germline, CDR1 is SGHTS and CDR2 YDEGEE. V lost 2 bases and J lost 8, with 11 bases in between.